This T cell receptor (beta chain) was identified during a study of CD8 T cells in ankylosing spondylitis. Quantitative 5'-RACE with molecular barcodes was used to make the TCR beta libraries. TCRdb called the 5' RACE reads again in MiXCR, with one record for every CDR3 protein. The repertoire holds 35,000 to 40,000 distinct CDR3 sequences, with 15% to 20% as singletons. This CDR3 is built from 15 residues. Trimming stripped 4 bases from V and 3 bases from J, with 13 bases between. The germline CDR1 and CDR2 sequences are SGHDN and FVKESK. This clonotype has more than one count but fewer than ten. Its matching antigen is unknown. Study results and caveats: A CD8+ phenotype characterized the disease-linked clones, which were relatively rare in peripheral blood. Reports say disease-linked clones showed up significantly more in matched ankylosing spondylitis synovial fluid. Past studies reported some motif variants in reactive arthritis synovial fluid and blood.

The sequenced sample consisted of blood. The V call is TRBV14, the J call TRBJ2-1, with TRBD2 as a possible D gene (6 bases). The sequence came from a male donor with ankylosing spondylitis or in good health (not recorded which). CDR3 bases: TGTGCCAGCAGCCCCACTAGCAGCGGCTACAATGAGCAGTTCTTC. Its protein product is CASSPTSSGYNEQFF. The full variable domain, in which reference TRBV14 and TRBJ2-1 provide the parts outside the CDR3, is EAGVTQFPSHSVIEKGQTVTLRCDPISGHDNLYWYRRVMGKEIKFLLHFVKESKQDESGMPNNRFLAERTGGTYSTLKVQPAELEDSGVYFCASSPTSSGYNEQFFGPGTRLTVL.